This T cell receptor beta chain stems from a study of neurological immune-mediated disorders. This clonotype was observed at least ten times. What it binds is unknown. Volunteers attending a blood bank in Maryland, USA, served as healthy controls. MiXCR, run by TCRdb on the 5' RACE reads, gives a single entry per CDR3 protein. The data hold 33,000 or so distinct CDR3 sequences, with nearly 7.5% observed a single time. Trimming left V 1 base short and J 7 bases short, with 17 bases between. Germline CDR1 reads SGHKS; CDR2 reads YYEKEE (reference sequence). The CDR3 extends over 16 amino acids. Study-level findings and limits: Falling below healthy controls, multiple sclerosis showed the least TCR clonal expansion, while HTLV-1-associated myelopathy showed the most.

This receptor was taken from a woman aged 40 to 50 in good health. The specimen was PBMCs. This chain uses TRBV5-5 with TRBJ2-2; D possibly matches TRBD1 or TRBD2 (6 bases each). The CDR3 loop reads CASSLSVGGTFGELFF. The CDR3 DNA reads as TGTGCCAGCAGCTTGAGCGTGGGGGGCACATTCGGGGAGCTGTTTTTT.